The entry that follows covers one T cell receptor beta chain sequence. This sample is part of a study of blood T cell repertoires in COVID-19. About the study: Both acute and convalescent COVID-19 samples were obtained from the United States, Italy and Spain. In each case, the material was cDNA or gDNA derived from T cells, B-cell-depleted T cells, or PBMCs.

The CDR3 is 15 residues long. Trimming shortened V by 5 bases and J by 7 bases, and 17 bases separated the two germline ends. Per germline, CDR1 SEHNR and CDR2 FQNEAQ (reference sequence). Original handling: Reference gene primer amplification yielded estimated nucleated cell counts. Clones were sequenced by immunoSEQ multiplex PCR, and TCRdb holds only the in-frame ones, with some missing. Clonal size and the V and J genes are those of that table, whereas D and trimming came from the DNA. There are 150,000 to 200,000 clones in the sample; around 87% occur only once, and 2% to 3% lies in the top ten.

Sequencing input: peripheral blood. This clonotype originated in a middle-aged man with active or convalescent COVID-19. V gene TRBV7-9 combines with J gene TRBJ1-4; weak D call: TRBD1 (6 bases). CDR3 in DNA: TGTGCCAGCAGCCAAGCAACAGGGATCCGTGAAAAACTGTTTTTT. This encodes CASSQATGIREKLFF.